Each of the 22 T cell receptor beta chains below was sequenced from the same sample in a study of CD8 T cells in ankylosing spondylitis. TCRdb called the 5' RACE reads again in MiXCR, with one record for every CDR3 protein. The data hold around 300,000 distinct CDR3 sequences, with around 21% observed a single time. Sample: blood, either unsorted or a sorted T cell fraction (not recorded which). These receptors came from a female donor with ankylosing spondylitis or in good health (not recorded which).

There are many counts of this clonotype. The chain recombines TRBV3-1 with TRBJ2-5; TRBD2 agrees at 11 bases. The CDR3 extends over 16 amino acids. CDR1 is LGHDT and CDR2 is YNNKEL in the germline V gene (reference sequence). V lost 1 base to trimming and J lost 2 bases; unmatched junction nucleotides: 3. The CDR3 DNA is TGTGCCAGCAGCCAAGGGCTAGCGGGAGGACAAGAGACCCAGTACTTC. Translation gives CASSQGLAGGQETQYF.

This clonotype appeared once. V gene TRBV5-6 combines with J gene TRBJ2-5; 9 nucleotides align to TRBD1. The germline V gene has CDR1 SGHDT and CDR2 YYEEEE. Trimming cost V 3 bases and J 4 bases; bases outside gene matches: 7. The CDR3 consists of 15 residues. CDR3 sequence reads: CASSWLATGGETQYF. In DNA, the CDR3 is TGTGCCAGCAGCTGGCTTGCGACAGGGGGAGAGACCCAGTACTTC.

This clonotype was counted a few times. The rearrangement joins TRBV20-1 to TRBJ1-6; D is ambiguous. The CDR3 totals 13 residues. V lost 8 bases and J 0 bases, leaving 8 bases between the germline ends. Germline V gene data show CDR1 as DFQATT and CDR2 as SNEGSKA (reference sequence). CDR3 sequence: CSPTSSYNSPLHF. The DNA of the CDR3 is TGCAGTCCAACCAGCTCCTATAATTCACCCCTCCACTTT.

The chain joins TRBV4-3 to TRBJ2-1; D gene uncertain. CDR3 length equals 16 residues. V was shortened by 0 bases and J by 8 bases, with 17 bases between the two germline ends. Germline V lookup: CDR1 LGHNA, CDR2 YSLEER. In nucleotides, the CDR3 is TGCGCCAGCAGCCAAGATCATACCCCTAGGACCCATGAGCAGTTCTTC. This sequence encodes CASSQDHTPRTHEQFF.

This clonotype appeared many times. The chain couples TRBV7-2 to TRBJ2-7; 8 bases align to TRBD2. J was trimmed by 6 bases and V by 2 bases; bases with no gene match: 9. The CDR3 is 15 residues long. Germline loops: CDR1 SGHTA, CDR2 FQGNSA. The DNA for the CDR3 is TGTGCCAGCAGCTTATGGGCGGGAGGATTTCGCGAGCAGTACTTC. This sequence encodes CASSLWAGGFREQYF.

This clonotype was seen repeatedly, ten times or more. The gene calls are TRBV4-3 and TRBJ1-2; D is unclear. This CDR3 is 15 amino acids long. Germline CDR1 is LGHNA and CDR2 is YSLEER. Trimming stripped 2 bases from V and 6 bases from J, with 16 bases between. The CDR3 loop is CASSQTADLSHGYTF. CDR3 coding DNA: TGCGCCAGCAGCCAAACGGCGGACCTGTCGCATGGCTACACCTTC.

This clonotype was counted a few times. CDR3 protein: CASSGEYNEQFF. The CDR3 DNA reads as TGTGCCAGCAGCGGAGAGTACAATGAGCAGTTCTTC. V gene TRBV6-1 combines with J gene TRBJ2-1; no clear D. The CDR3 totals 12 residues. The germline V gene has CDR1 MNHNS and CDR2 SASEGT. The V end lost 6 bases, the J end lost 4 bases, and 7 bases lay between the germline ends.

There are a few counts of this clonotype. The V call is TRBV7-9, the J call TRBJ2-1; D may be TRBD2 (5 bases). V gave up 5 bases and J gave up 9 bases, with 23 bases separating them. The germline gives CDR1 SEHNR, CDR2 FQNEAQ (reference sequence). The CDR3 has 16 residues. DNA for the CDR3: TGTGCCAGCAGCCCTGACTATCCATCTAGCCCGGCTGAGCAGTTCTTC. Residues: CASSPDYPSSPAEQFF.

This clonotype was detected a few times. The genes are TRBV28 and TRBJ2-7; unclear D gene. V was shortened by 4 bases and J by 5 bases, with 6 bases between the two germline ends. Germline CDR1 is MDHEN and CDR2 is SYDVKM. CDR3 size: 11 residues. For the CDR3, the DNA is TGTGCCAGCAGTTCCGTCCACGAGCAGTACTTC. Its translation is CASSSVHEQYF.

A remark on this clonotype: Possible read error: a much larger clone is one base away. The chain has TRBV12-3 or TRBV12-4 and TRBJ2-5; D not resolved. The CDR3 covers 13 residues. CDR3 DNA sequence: TGTGCCAGCAGTTTCGGCAACCAAGAGACCCGGTACTTC. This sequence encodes CASSFGNQETRYF.

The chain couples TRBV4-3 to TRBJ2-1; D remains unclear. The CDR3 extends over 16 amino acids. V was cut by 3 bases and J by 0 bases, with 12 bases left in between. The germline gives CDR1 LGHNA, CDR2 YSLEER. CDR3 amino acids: CASSQDLRSSYNEQFF. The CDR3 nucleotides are TGCGCCAGCAGCCAGGATTTACGGAGCTCCTACAATGAGCAGTTCTTC.

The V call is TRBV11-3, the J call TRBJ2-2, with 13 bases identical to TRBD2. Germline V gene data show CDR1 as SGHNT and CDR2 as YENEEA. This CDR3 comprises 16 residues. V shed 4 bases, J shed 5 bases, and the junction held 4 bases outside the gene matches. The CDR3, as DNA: TGTGCCAGCAGCTATGGGACTAGCGGGGCGACCGGGGAGCTGTTTTTT. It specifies CASSYGTSGATGELFF.

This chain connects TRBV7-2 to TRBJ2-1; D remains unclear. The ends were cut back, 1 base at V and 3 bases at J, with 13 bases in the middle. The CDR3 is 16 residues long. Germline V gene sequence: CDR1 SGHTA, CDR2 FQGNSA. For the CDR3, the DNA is TGTGCCAGCAGCTTAGAGGCGCCTACGTTCTACAATGAGCAGTTCTTC. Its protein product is CASSLEAPTFYNEQFF.

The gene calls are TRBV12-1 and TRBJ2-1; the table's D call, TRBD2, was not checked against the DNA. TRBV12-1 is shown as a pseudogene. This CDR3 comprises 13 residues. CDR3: CATLDVSHNEQFF. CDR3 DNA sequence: TGTGCCACCCTCGATGTCAGCCACAATGAGCAGTTCTTC.

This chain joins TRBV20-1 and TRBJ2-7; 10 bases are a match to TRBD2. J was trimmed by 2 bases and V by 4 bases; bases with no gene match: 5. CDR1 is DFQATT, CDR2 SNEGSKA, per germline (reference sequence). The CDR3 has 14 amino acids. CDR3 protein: CSAISGTSAYEQYF. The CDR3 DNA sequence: TGCAGTGCTATTTCCGGGACTAGCGCCTACGAGCAGTACTTC.

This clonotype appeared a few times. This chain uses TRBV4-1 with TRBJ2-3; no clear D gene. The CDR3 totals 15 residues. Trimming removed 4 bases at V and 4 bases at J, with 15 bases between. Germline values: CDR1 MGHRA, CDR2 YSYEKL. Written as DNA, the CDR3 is TGCGCCAGCAGCCCTCAACACCTCCCCCCAGATACGCAGTATTTT. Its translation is CASSPQHLPPDTQYF.

The CDR3 is CASSLDTDYGYTF. DNA for the CDR3: TGTGCCAGCAGTTTAGACACCGACTATGGCTACACCTTC. V gene TRBV27 combines with J gene TRBJ1-2; D is unclear. CDR1 is MNHEY, CDR2 SMNVEV, per germline (reference sequence). This CDR3 region has 13 residues. V was shortened by 2 bases and J by 3 bases, with 7 bases between the two germline ends.

The DNA of the CDR3 is TGCAGCGTCGTAGGCTCGACTCTGGGCACTGAAGCTTTCTTT. This translates into CSVVGSTLGTEAFF. The J gene is TRBJ1-1, the V gene TRBV29-1; unclear D gene. Between the trimmed V and J ends, which lost 6 bases and 4 bases, there was a span of 18 bases. The CDR3 runs to 14 residues. Germline CDR1 SQVTM, CDR2 ANQGSEA.

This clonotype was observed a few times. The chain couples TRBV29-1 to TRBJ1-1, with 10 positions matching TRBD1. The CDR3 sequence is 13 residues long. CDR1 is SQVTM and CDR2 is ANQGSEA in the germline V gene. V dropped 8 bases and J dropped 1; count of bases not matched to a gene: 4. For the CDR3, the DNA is TGCAGCTCGAGGACAGGGGGGAACACTGAAGCTTTCTTT. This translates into CSSRTGGNTEAFF.

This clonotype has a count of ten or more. CDR3 nucleotide sequence: TGTGCCAGCAGCTCGTGGGGTGTCTATGGCTACACCTTC. This encodes CASSSWGVYGYTF. The rearrangement links TRBV6-1 to TRBJ1-2; D ambiguous. This CDR3 contains 13 residues. V was shortened by 6 bases and J by 4 bases, with 12 bases between the two germline ends. Looked up from germline, CDR1 is MNHNS and CDR2 is SASEGT.

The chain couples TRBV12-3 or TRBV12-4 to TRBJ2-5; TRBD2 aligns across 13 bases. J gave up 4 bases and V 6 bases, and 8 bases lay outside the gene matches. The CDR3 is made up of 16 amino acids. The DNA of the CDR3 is TGTGCCAGCAGGCGGACTAGCGGGAGTTTTAGAGAGACCCAGTACTTC. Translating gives CASRRTSGSFRETQYF.

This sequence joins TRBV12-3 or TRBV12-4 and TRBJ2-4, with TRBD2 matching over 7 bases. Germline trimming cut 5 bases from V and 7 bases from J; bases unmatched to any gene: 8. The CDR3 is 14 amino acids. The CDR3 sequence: CASSTTGGNNIQYF. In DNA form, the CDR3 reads TGTGCCAGCAGTACGACGGGAGGTAACAACATTCAGTACTTC.